This T cell receptor (beta chain) emerged from a study of cytotoxic CD8 clonotypes in ibrutinib-treated CLL. Study results and caveats: Clonality (at baseline) was higher than in age-matched healthy donors and tracked circulating CD8+ T-cell counts.

This CDR3 is built from 16 residues. With 5 bases removed from V and 1 base from J, the gap between germline ends came to 17 bases. CDR1 and CDR2 from the germline V gene are SGHVS and FNYEAQ. T cells were sequenced at a targeted depth of 1 in 200,000 to 1 in 1 million. TCRdb keeps only in-frame clones here, not all; method: immunoSEQ multiplex PCR. The table has 15,000 to 20,000 clones, approximately 67% seen once. Worth noting for this clone: Its antigen is not identified.

The J gene is TRBJ1-1, the V gene TRBV7-6, with D possibly matching TRBD1 (5 bases). The input for sequencing was PBMCs, taken before ibrutinib treatment. This receptor was identified in a human donor with chronic lymphocytic leukemia. The CDR3, as DNA: TGTGCCAGCAGCGCCTCGGCGGGGGGTTCGAACACTGAAGCTTTCTTT. Translated, it gives CASSASAGGSNTEAFF.